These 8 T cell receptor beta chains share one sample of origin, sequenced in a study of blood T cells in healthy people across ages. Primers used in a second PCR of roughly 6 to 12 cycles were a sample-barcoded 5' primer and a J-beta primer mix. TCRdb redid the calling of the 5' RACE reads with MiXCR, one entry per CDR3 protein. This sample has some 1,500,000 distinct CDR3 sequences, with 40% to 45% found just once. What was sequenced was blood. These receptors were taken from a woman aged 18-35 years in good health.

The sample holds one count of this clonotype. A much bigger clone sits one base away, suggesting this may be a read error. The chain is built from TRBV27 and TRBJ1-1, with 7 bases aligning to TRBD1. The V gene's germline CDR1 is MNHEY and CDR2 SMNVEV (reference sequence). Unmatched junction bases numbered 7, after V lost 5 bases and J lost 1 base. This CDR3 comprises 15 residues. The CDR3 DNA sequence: TGTGCCAGCAGTCCCCAACAGGGGTGGAACACTGAAGCTTTCTTT. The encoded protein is CASSPQQGWNTEAFF.

CDR3 coding DNA: TGTGCCAGCAGCTACTATGCGGATCAAGAGACCCAGTACTTC. Encoded protein: CASSYYADQETQYF. The genes are TRBV5-6 and TRBJ2-5; the D is unclear. Trimming left V 3 bases short and J 2 bases short, with 11 bases between. The CDR3 spans 14 residues. The germline V gene encodes CDR1 SGHDT and CDR2 YYEEEE.

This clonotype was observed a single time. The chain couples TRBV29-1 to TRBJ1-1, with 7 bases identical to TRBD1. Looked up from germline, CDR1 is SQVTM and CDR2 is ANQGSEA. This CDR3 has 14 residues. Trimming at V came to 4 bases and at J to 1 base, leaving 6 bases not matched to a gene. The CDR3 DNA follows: TGCAGCGTTGTCTCAGACAGGGCGAACACTGAAGCTTTCTTT. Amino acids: CSVVSDRANTEAFF.

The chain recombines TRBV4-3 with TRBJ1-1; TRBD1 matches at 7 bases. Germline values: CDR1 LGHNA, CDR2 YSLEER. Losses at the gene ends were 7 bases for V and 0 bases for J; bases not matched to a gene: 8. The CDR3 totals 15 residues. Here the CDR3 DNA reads TGCGCCAGCACCGAGGGGGCCTTGGTGAACACTGAAGCTTTCTTT. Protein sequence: CASTEGALVNTEAFF.

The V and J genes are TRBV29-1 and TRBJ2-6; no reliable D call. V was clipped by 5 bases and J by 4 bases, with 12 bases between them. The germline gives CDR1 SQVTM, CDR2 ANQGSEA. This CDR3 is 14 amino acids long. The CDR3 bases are TGCAGCGTTACTGGCGTGACCGGGGCCAACGTCCTGACTTTC. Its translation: CSVTGVTGANVLTF.

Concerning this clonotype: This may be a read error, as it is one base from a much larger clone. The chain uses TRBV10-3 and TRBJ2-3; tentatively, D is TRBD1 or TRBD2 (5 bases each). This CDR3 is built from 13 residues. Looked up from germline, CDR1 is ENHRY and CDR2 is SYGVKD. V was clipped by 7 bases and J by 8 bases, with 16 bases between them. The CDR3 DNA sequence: TGTGCCATCACCGATGTAGGGGCGGGTACGCAGTATTTT. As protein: CAITDVGAGTQYF.

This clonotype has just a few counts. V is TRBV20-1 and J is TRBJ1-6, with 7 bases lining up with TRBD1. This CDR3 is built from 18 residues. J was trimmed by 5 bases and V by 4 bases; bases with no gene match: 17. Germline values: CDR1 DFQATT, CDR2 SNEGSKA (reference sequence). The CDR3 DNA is TGCAGTGCTAAGCCGACCTCGTTAGGCCAGGGGGATAATTCACCCCTCCACTTT. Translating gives CSAKPTSLGQGDNSPLHF.

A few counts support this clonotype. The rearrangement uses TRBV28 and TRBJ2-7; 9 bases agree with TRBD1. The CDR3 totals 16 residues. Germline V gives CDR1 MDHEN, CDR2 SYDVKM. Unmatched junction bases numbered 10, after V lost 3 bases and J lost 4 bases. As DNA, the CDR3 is TGTGCCAGCAGTTTCCCGGGACAGGGTGGGGATTACGAGCAGTACTTC. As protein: CASSFPGQGGDYEQYF. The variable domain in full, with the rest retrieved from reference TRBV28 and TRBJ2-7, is DVKVTQSSRYLVKRTGEKVFLECVQDMDHENMFWYRQDPGLGLRLIYFSYDVKMKEKGDIPEGYSVSREKKERFSLILESASTNQTSMYLCASSFPGQGGDYEQYFGPGTRLTVT.